The clone carrying this T cell receptor (beta chain) was observed a few times. Profiled with immunoSEQ multiplex PCR; TCRdb holds only in-frame clones, not every one. The data contain 100,000 to 150,000 clones, about 90% of them singletons. This entry comes from a study of cytomegalovirus exposure and HLA in healthy donors. Germline V lookup: CDR1 SGHRS, CDR2 YFSETQ. This CDR3 is built from 18 residues. V lost 3 bases to trimming and J lost 4 bases; unmatched junction nucleotides: 16. This TCR came from a woman between 18 and 29 years old in good health and CMV-seronegative. Material for sequencing was PBMCs. The J gene is TRBJ2-7, the V gene TRBV5-1, with 10 bases that match TRBD2. The DNA of the CDR3 is TGCGCCAGCAGCTCACCGCCCGGGACTAGCGTCGTCGATTACGAGCAGTACTTC. Translation: CASSSPPGTSVVDYEQYF.